The 22 T cell receptor beta chains in this list originate from one sample, sequenced in a study of T cells in Graves' hyperthyroidism and ophthalmopathy. TCR beta CDR3 regions were amplified from RNA transcripts. When the TCR CDR3 underwent first-round RT-PCR, the HTBI primer set was used. Via MiXCR, TCRdb re-called the multiplex PCR reads, giving one row per CDR3 protein. The sample has 400,000 to 500,000 distinct CDR3 sequences, roughly an eighth seen once; the top ten hold about a sixth. The sequencing sample was made of blood. Receptor source: a woman aged 18-29 years with Graves' hyperthyroidism.

The chain employs TRBV6-1 and TRBJ1-1; 8 positions match TRBD1. This CDR3 is 14 amino acids long. Germline assignment: CDR1 MNHNS and CDR2 SASEGT. Losses at the gene ends were 7 bases for V and 5 bases for J; bases not matched to a gene: 9. CDR3 in amino acids: CASTPRTGHTEAFF. CDR3 DNA sequence: TGTGCCAGCACACCGAGGACAGGGCATACTGAAGCTTTCTTT.

This clonotype was counted a few times. The J gene is TRBJ2-1, the V gene TRBV10-3; TRBD2 matches 8 bases. The V gene end was trimmed by 6 bases and the J gene end by 3 bases; junction bases not matched to a gene: 7. There are 15 residues in the CDR3. Germline CDR1 is ENHRY and CDR2 is SYGVKD. Written as DNA, the CDR3 is TGTGCCATCAGCCGTGCTAGCGGGTTCTACAATGAGCAGTTCTTC. As protein: CAISRASGFYNEQFF.

This clonotype was detected ten times or more. The V gene is TRBV5-1, the J gene TRBJ2-3; D is undetermined. The CDR3 consists of 14 residues. V gave up 1 base and J gave up 1 base, with 7 bases separating them. Germline CDR1 reads SGHRS; CDR2 reads YFSETQ. The CDR3 reads CASSLFIGTDTQYF. In DNA form, the CDR3 reads TGCGCCAGCAGCTTGTTCATAGGCACAGATACGCAGTATTTT. The full variable domain, its missing parts supplied by reference TRBV5-1 and TRBJ2-3, is KAGVTQTPRYLIKTRGQQVTLSCSPISGHRSVSWYQQTPGQGLQFLFEYFSETQRNKGNFPGRFSGRQFSNSRSEMNVSTLELGDSALYLCASSLFIGTDTQYFGPGTRLTVL.

This clonotype was recorded a few times. The J gene is TRBJ1-5, the V gene TRBV5-1; 7 bases match TRBD1. The CDR3 runs to 15 residues. Germline CDR1 and CDR2: SGHRS and YFSETQ. J gave up 3 bases and V 3 bases, and 6 bases lay outside the gene matches. The CDR3 coding sequence is TGCGCCAGCAGCTCTGGGACAGCGCACAATCAGCCCCAGCATTTT. Its protein product is CASSSGTAHNQPQHF.

This clonotype was observed a few times. This chain connects TRBV6-1 to TRBJ1-2; 8 nucleotides agree with TRBD1. In germline, CDR1 is MNHNS, CDR2 SASEGT. This CDR3 has 15 amino acids. The V gene end was trimmed by 5 bases and the J gene end by 4 bases; junction bases not matched to a gene: 9. CDR3 DNA sequence: TGTGCCAGCAGTCCAGACAGGGGTGCCTTCTATGGCTACACCTTC. Residues: CASSPDRGAFYGYTF.

About this clonotype itself: A much larger clone lies one base from this, so it may be a read error. The gene calls are TRBV19 and TRBJ2-5; TRBD2 is a possible D gene (6 bases). Germline V gene lookup returns CDR1 LNHDA and CDR2 SQIVND (reference sequence). CDR3 length: 12 amino acids. The DNA of the CDR3 is TGTGCCAGCAGCGGGCCCAGGGAGACCCGGTACTTC. Its protein product is CASSGPRETRYF.

This clonotype has a count of ten or more. This rearrangement joins TRBV12-3 or TRBV12-4 to TRBJ2-5; D remains unclear. The length of the CDR3 is 11 residues. V was trimmed by 4 bases and J by 0 bases, leaving 0 bases between them. The CDR3 DNA is TGTGCCAGCAGTTACCAAGAGACCCAGTACTTC. Encoded protein: CASSYQETQYF.

Ten or more counts support this clonotype. This chain connects TRBV20-1 to TRBJ2-7; the D is unclear. V dropped 5 bases and J dropped 6 bases, with 17 bases sitting between them. The CDR3 is 13 amino acids. Looked up from germline, CDR1 is DFQATT and CDR2 is SNEGSKA (reference sequence). CDR3 residues: CSASTGPSGEQYV. The DNA for the CDR3 is TGCAGTGCTTCAACCGGGCCCTCGGGCGAGCAGTACGTC.

This clonotype showed up just a few times. This chain connects TRBV7-8 to TRBJ2-2; the D is unclear. With 0 bases removed from V and 6 bases from J, the gap between germline ends came to 5 bases. The CDR3 covers 13 residues. CDR1 is SGHVS and CDR2 is FQNEAQ in the germline V gene. This CDR3 is CASSLAYAGELFF. The CDR3 DNA reads TGTGCCAGCAGCTTAGCCTACGCCGGGGAGCTGTTTTTT.

This rearrangement joins TRBV27 to TRBJ1-6; weak D call: TRBD1 (6 bases). Trimming left V 6 bases short and J 5 bases short, with 14 bases between. There are 15 residues in the CDR3. Germline CDR1 MNHEY, CDR2 SMNVEV (reference sequence). CDR3 DNA sequence: TGTGCCAGCAGGGAGGCCAGGGGAAATAATTCACCCCTCCACTTT. Translating it yields CASREARGNNSPLHF.

This clonotype was counted ten times or more. The genes are TRBV11-3 and TRBJ2-3; TRBD2 matches at 7 bases. This CDR3 is 15 amino acids long. Germline values: CDR1 SGHNT, CDR2 YENEEA. J lost 4 bases, V lost 3 bases, and 7 bases had no gene match. CDR3 sequence: CASSLPAGASDTQYF. As DNA, the CDR3 is TGTGCCAGCAGCTTGCCGGCGGGAGCGTCAGATACGCAGTATTTT.

Ten or more counts support this clonotype. The J gene is TRBJ2-1, the V gene TRBV20-1; a weak D match, TRBD2 (5 bases). The V gene's germline CDR1 is DFQATT and CDR2 SNEGSKA (reference sequence). This CDR3 spans 15 amino acids. Trimming pared 5 bases from V and 3 bases from J, leaving 17 bases between. CDR3 bases: TGCAGTGCTTATTTAGCGCGACCGAACTACAATGAGCAGTTCTTC. It specifies CSAYLARPNYNEQFF.

The genes are TRBV10-3 and TRBJ1-4; D is ambiguous. This CDR3 region has 15 residues. The germline gives CDR1 ENHRY, CDR2 SYGVKD. Trimming shortened V by 3 bases and J by 0 bases, and 8 bases separated the two germline ends. CDR3: CAISELAATNEKLFF. CDR3 DNA sequence: TGTGCCATCAGTGAATTGGCAGCAACTAATGAAAAACTGTTTTTT.

This chain joins TRBV4-1 and TRBJ2-5, with a possible D match to TRBD1 (6 bases). This CDR3 contains 13 residues. Germline lookup yields CDR1 MGHRA and CDR2 YSYEKL. V was trimmed by 4 bases and J by 9 bases, leaving 15 bases between them. CDR3 sequence (DNA): TGCGCCAGCAGCCTCTCACGGTCAGGGGCCCAGTACTTC. It translates to CASSLSRSGAQYF.

V usage is TRBV4-1 and J usage is TRBJ1-1; D is unresolved. The germline V gene has CDR1 MGHRA and CDR2 YSYEKL. V was clipped by 5 bases and J by 4 bases, with 14 bases between them. The CDR3 contains 14 residues. CDR3 DNA sequence: TGCGCCAGCAGCATACGATCCAGTCGCACTGAAGCTTTCTTT. Translating gives CASSIRSSRTEAFF.

This clonotype has a handful of counts. The chain combines TRBV3-1 with TRBJ2-1; 8 bases agree with TRBD2. CDR1 and CDR2 (germline): LGHDT, YNNKEL (reference sequence). The CDR3 sequence is 14 residues long. The junction had 7 bases not matched to a gene; V was cut back by 4 bases and J by 8 bases. CDR3 protein: CASSPRGLVHEQFF. The CDR3 DNA follows: TGTGCCAGCAGCCCGCGGGGACTAGTCCATGAGCAGTTCTTC.

This clonotype appeared many times. The chain joins TRBV2 to TRBJ1-1, with D unclear. The CDR3 contains 11 residues. V was cut by 2 bases and J by 14 bases, with 12 bases left in between. Germline CDR1 reads SNHLY; CDR2 reads FYNNEI. The chain's CDR3 is CASSEPSREFF. As DNA, the CDR3 is TGTGCCAGCAGTGAACCCAGTCGGGAGTTCTTT.

This clonotype was recorded many times. This chain connects TRBV6-1 to TRBJ1-5; 12 bases are a match to TRBD1. Germline V CDR1 and CDR2: MNHNS, SASEGT. V gave up 5 bases and J gave up 6 bases; unmatched junction bases: 8. CDR3 length: 16 residues. The CDR3 sequence: CASSPYLGQGAQPQHF. DNA of the CDR3: TGTGCCAGCAGTCCCTATCTGGGACAGGGGGCTCAGCCCCAGCATTTT.

This clonotype turned up a few times. The CDR3 protein is CASSRHNYGYTF. In DNA form, the CDR3 reads TGTGCCAGCAGCCGCCACAACTATGGCTACACCTTC. J is TRBJ1-2 and V is TRBV7-9; D gene unclear. V dropped 5 bases and J dropped 2 bases, with 6 bases sitting between them. The CDR3 spans 12 residues. Germline lookup yields CDR1 SEHNR and CDR2 FQNEAQ (reference sequence).

This clonotype has a count of ten or more. This chain's CDR3 is CATSSSGADEQFF. Here the CDR3 DNA reads TGTGCCACCAGCTCCTCCGGGGCGGATGAGCAGTTCTTC. J is TRBJ2-1 and V is TRBV15; D may correspond to TRBD1 or TRBD2 (5 bases each). Germline V CDR1 and CDR2: LNHNV, YYDKDF (reference sequence). V gave up 5 bases and J gave up 8 bases, with 13 bases separating them. The length of the CDR3 is 13 residues.

The rearrangement joins TRBV4-1 to TRBJ2-7; TRBD2 aligns across 8 bases. With V trimmed by 0 bases and J by 3 bases, 7 bases remained unmatched. Per the germline V gene, CDR1 is MGHRA and CDR2 is YSYEKL. CDR3 length: 16 amino acids. CDR3 sequence: CASSQEFSGIGYEQYV. The CDR3 coding sequence is TGCGCCAGCAGCCAAGAGTTTAGCGGGATCGGCTACGAGCAGTACGTC.

This clonotype showed up many times. The chain has TRBV5-1 and TRBJ2-7; 10 bases agree with TRBD2. Germline V gives CDR1 SGHRS, CDR2 YFSETQ. Germline trimming cut 3 bases from V and 3 bases from J; bases unmatched to any gene: 6. CDR3 length: 15 residues. The DNA of the CDR3 is TGCGCCAGCAGCTCGACCGGGACTAGCGTCTACGAGCAGTACTTC. Its protein product is CASSSTGTSVYEQYF.